This T cell receptor (beta chain) originates from a study of regulatory T cells in long-lasting Graves disease. The time point is: newly diagnosed GD, antithyroid drugs for less than 3 months. From RNA extracted from PBMCs, the TCR library was made. The V segment lost 10 bases and the J segment 6 bases; nucleotides outside the gene matches: 8. The CDR3 runs 14 residues. CDR1 is MNHNS and CDR2 is SASEGT in the germline V gene. iRepertoire HTBI primers and Arm-PCR of CDR3 regions built TCR beta libraries. TCRdb processed the multiplex PCR reads anew with MiXCR; each CDR3 protein has one entry. This sample has about 420,000 distinct CDR3 sequences, with roughly 15% found just once. This clonotype was recorded many times. These data also featured in a second study, about T cells in Graves' hyperthyroidism and ophthalmopathy.

The receptor was isolated from a young woman with Graves disease. The chain combines TRBV6-1 with TRBJ2-2; TRBD2 agrees at 10 bases. The sample was peripheral blood mononuclear cells (PBMCs), taken at new diagnosis, from a patient treated with antithyroid drugs. CDR3 protein: CATTSGTLPGELFF. The CDR3, as DNA: TGTGCCACCACTAGCGGGACTTTACCCGGGGAGCTGTTTTTT.